The subject of this entry is one TCR beta chain. The antigen is undetermined. These data belong to a study of shared clonotypes between healthy human individuals. Study-wide context: The study used three CD4 naive, three CD4 memory, two CD8 naive and one CD8 memory plate per donor.

Only in-frame clones appear in the TCRdb table, and some are missing; sequencing was by immunoSEQ multiplex PCR. The data contain more than 2 million clones, under 97% of them singletons. Germline-derived CDR1 and CDR2 are KGHSH and LQKENI. V lost 4 bases and J lost 5; bases outside the gene matches: 7. The CDR3 length is 14 residues. Overall study findings and caveats: Researchers found naive subsets generally carried larger estimated richness than memory subsets.

Sequencing was performed on naive CD4+ T cells sorted from blood. Specified subset: CD45RA+ positively selected. The sequence came from a man younger than 30 in good health. The chain employs TRBV18 and TRBJ1-1; 7 bases agree with TRBD1. The CDR3 bases are TGTGCCAGCTCACTGGACAGGTTGGGGACTGAAGCTTTCTTT. It translates to CASSLDRLGTEAFF.